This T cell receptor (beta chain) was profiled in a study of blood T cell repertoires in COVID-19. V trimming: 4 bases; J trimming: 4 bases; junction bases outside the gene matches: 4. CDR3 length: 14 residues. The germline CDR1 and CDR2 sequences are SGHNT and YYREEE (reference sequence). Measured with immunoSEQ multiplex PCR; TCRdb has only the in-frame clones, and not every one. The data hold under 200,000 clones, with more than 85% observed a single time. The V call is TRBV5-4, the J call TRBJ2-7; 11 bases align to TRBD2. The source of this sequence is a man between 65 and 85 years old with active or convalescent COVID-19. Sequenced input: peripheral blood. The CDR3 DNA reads TGTGCCAGCAGCGCTAGCGGGGGGACTTACGAGCAGTACTTC. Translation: CASSASGGTYEQYF.